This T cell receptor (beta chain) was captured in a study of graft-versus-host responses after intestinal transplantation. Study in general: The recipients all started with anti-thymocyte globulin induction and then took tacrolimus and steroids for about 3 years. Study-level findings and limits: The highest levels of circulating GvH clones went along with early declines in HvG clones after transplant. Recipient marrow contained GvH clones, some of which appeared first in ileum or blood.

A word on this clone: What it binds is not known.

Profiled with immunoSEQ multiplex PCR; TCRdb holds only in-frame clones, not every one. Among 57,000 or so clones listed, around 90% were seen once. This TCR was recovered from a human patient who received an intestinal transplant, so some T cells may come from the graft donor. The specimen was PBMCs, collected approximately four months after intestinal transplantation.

CDR3 protein: CASSDREGYTF. The CDR3 bases are TGTGCCAGCAGTGACAGGGAGGGCTACACCTTC. The rearrangement joins TRBV6-5 to TRBJ1-2; TRBD1 matches 7 bases. The CDR3 extends over 11 amino acids. V shed 5 bases and J 8 bases; nucleotides not matched to a gene: 2. Germline CDR1 reads MNHEY; CDR2 reads SVGAGI.